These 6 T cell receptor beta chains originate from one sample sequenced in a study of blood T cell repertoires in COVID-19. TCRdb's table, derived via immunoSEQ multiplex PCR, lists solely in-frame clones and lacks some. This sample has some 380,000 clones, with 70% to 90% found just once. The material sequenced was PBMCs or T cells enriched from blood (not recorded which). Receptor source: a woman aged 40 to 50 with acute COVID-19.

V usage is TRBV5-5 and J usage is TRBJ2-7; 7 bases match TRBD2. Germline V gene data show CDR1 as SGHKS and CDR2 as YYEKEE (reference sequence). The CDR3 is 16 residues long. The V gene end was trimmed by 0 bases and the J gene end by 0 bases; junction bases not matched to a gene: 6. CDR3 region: CASSLASGGSSYEQYF. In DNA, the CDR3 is TGTGCCAGCAGCTTGGCGTCCGGGGGGAGCTCCTACGAGCAGTACTTC. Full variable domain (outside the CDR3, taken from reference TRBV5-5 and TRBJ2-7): DAGVTQSPTHLIKTRGQQVTLRCSPISGHKSVSWYQQVLGQGPQFIFQYYEKEERGRGNFPDRFSARQFPNYSSELNVNALLLGDSALYLCASSLASGGSSYEQYFGPGTRLTVT.

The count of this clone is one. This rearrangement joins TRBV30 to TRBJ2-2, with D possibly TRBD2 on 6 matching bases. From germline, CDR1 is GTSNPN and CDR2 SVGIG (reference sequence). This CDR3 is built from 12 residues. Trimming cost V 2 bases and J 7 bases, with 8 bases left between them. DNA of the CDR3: TGTGCCTGGAGTTGGAGGGGCGGGGAGCTGTTTTTT. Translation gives CAWSWRGGELFF.

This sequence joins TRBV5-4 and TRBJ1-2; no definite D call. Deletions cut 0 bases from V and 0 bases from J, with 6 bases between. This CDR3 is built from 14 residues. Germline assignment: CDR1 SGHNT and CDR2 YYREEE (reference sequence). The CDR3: CASSLGAANYGYTF. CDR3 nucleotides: TGTGCCAGCAGCTTGGGGGCAGCTAACTATGGCTACACCTTC.

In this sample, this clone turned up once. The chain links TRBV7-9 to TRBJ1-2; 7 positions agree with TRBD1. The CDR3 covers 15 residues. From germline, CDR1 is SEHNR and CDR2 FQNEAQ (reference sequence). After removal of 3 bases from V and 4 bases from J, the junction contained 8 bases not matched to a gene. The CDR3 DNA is TGTGCCAGCAGCTTTGACAGGGTCGGTAGCTATGGCTACACCTTC. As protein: CASSFDRVGSYGYTF.

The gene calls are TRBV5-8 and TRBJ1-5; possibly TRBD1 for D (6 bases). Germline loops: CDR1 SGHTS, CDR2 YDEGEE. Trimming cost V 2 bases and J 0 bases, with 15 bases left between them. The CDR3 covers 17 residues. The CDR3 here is CASSFQGGGHSNQPQHF. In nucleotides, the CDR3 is TGTGCCAGCAGCTTCCAGGGAGGGGGTCATAGCAATCAGCCCCAGCATTTT.

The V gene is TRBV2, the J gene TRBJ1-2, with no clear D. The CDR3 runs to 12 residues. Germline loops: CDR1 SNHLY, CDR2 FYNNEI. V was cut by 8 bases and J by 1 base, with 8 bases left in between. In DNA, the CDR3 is TGTGCCAGCGGCTGGCTTAACTATGGCTACACCTTC. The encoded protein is CASGWLNYGYTF.